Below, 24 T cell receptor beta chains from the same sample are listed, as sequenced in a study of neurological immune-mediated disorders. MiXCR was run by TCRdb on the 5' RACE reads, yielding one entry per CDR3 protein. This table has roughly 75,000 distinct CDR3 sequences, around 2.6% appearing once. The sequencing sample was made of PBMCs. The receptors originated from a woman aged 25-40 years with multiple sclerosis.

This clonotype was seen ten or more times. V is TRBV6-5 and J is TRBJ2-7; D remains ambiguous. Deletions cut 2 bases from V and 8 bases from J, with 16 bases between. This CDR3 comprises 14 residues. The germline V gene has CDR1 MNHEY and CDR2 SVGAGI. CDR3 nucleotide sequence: TGTGCCAGCAGTTACGCTGAGAGCAGTCGAAAGCAGTACTTC. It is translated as CASSYAESSRKQYF.

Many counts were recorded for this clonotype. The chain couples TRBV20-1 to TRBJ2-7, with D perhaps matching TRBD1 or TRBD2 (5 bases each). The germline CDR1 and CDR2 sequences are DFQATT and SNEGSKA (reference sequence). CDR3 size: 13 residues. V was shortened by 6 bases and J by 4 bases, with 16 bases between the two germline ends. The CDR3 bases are TGCAGTGCCCCGAGGGGCTCGTTGTACGAGCAGTACTTC. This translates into CSAPRGSLYEQYF.

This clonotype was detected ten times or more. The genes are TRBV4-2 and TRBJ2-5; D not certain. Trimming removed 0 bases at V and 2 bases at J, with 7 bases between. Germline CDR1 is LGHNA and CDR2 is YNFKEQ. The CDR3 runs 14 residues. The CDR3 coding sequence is TGTGCCAGCAGCCAAGATGAGTTTCAAGAGACCCAGTACTTC. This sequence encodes CASSQDEFQETQYF.

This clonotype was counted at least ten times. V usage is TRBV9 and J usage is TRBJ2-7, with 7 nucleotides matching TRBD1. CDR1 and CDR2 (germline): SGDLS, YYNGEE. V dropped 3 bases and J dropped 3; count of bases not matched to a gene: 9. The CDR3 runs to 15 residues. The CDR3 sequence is CASSEKGGQDYEQYF. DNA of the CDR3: TGTGCCAGCAGCGAAAAAGGCGGACAGGACTACGAGCAGTACTTC.

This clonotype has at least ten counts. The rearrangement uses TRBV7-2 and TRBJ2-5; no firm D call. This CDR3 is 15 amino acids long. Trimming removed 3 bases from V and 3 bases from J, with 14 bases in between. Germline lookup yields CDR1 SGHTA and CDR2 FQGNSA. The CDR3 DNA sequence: TGTGCCAGCAGCTTTTATTTGGCGGCAGAAGAGACCCAGTACTTC. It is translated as CASSFYLAAEETQYF.

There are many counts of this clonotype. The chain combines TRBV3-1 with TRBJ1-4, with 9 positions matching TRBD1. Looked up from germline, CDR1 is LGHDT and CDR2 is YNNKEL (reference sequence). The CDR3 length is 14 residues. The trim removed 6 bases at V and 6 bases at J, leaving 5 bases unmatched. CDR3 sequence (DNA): TGTGCCAGCAGGTCTACAGGGGGCGATGAAAAACTGTTTTTT. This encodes CASRSTGGDEKLFF.

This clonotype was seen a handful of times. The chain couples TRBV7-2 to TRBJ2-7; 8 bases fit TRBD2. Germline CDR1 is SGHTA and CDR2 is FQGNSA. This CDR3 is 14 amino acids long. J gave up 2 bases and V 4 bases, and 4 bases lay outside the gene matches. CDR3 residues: CASSSSGYAYEQYF. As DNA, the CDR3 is TGTGCCAGCAGCTCTAGCGGGTATGCCTACGAGCAGTACTTC. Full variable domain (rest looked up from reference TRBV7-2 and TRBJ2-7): GAGVSQSPSNKVTEKGKDVELRCDPISGHTALYWYRQSLGQGLEFLIYFQGNSAPDKSGLPSDRFSAERTGGSVSTLTIQRTQQEDSAVYLCASSSSGYAYEQYFGPGTRLTVT.

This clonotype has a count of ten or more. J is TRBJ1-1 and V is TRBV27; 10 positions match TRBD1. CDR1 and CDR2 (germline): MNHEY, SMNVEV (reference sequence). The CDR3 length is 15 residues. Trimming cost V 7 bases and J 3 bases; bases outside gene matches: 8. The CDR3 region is CASKGAGTGDTEAFF. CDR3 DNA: TGTGCCAGCAAGGGGGCCGGGACAGGGGACACTGAAGCTTTCTTT.

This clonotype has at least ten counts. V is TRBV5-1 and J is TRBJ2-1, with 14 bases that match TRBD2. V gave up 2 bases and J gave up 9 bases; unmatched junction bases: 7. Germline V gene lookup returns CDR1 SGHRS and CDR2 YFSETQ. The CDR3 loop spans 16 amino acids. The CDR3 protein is CASSFRLAGGPGEQFF. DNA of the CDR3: TGCGCCAGCAGCTTCAGACTAGCGGGAGGGCCGGGTGAGCAGTTCTTC.

Written as DNA, the CDR3 is TGTGCCAGTAGTGTAAGGGACACAAATCAGCCCCAGCATTTT. This encodes CASSVRDTNQPQHF. The chain joins TRBV19 to TRBJ1-5; D may be TRBD1 (6 bases). CDR3 length: 14 amino acids. V was pared by 5 bases and J by 4 bases, with 12 bases between. Per the germline V gene, CDR1 is LNHDA and CDR2 is SQIVND (reference sequence).

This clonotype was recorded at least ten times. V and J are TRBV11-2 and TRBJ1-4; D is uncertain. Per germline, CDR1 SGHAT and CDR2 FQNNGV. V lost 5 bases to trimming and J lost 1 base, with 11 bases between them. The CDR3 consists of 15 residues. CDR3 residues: CASSHGGLTNEKLFF. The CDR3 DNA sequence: TGTGCCAGCAGCCATGGCGGTTTAACTAATGAAAAACTGTTTTTT.

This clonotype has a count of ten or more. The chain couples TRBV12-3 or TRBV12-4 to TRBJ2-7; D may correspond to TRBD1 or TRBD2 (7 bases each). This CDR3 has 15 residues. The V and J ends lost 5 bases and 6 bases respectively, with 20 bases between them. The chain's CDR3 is CASSGGARGPSEQYF. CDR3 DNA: TGTGCCAGCAGTGGGGGGGCTAGGGGGCCAAGCGAGCAGTACTTC.

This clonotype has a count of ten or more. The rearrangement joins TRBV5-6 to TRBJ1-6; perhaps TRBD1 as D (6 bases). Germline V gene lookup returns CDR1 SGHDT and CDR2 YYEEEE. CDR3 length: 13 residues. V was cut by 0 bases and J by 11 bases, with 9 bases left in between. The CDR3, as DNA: TGTGCCAGCAGCTTGGGGGACAATCCACCCCTCCACTTT. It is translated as CASSLGDNPPLHF.

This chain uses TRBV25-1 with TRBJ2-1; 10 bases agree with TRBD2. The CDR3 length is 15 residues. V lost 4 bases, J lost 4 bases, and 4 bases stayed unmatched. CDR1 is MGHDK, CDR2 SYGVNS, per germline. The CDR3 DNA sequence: TGTGCCAGCAGTGCGAGCGGGAGGGTTTACAATGAGCAGTTCTTC. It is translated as CASSASGRVYNEQFF.

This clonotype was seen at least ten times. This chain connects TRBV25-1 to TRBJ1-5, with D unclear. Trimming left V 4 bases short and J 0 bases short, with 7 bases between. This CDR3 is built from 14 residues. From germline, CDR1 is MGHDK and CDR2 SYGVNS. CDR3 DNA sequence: TGTGCCAGCAGTGGAAATACTAGCAATCAGCCCCAGCATTTT. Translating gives CASSGNTSNQPQHF.

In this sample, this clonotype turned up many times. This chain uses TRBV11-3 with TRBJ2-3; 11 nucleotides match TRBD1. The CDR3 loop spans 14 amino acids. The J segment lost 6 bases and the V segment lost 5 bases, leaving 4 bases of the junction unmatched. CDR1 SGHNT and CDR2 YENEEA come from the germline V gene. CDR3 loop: CASSVDRGLDTQYF. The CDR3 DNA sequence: TGTGCCAGCAGCGTGGACAGGGGGCTGGATACGCAGTATTTT. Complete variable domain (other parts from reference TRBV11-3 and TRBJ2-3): EAGVVQSPRYKIIEKKQPVAFWCNPISGHNTLYWYLQNLGQGPELLIRYENEEAVDDSQLPKDRFSAERLKGVDSTLKIQPAELGDSAVYLCASSVDRGLDTQYFGPGTRLTVL.

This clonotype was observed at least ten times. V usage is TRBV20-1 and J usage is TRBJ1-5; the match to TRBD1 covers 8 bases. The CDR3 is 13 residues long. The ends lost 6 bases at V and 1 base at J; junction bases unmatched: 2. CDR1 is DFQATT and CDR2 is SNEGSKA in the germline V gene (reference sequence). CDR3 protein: CSAQGASNQPQHF. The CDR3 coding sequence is TGCAGTGCCCAGGGGGCAAGCAATCAGCCCCAGCATTTT.

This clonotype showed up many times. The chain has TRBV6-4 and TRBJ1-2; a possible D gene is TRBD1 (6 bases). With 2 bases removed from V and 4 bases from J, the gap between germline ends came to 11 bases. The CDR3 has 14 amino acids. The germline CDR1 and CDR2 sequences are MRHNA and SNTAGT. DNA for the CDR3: TGTGCCAGCAGTGACCGGGGGCATAGCTATGGCTACACCTTC. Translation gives CASSDRGHSYGYTF.

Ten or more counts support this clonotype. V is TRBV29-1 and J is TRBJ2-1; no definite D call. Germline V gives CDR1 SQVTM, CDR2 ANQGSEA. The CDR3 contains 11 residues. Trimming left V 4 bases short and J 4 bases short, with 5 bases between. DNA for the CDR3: TGCAGCGTTGGTCAGTACAATGAGCAGTTCTTC. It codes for CSVGQYNEQFF.

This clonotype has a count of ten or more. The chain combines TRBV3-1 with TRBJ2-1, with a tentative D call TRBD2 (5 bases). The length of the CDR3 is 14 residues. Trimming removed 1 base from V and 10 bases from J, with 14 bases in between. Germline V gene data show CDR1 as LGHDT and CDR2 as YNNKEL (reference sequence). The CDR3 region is CASSQGRGFWEQFF. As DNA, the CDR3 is TGTGCCAGCAGCCAAGGTCGCGGGTTCTGGGAGCAGTTCTTC.

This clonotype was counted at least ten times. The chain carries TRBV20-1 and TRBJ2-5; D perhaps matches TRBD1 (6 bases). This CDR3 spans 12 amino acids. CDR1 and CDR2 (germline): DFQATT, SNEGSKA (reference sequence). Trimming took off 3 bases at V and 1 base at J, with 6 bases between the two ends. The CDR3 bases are TGCAGTGCTAGCAGGGGCCAAGAGACCCAGTACTTC. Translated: CSASRGQETQYF.

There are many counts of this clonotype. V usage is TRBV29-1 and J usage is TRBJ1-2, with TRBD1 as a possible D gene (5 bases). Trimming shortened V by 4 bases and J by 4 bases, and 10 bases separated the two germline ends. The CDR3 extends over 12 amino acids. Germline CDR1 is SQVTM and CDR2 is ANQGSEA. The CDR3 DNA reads TGCAGCGTTGCCCTAGGGGTCTATGGCTACACCTTC. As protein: CSVALGVYGYTF. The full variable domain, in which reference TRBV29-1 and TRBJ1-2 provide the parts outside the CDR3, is SAVISQKPSRDICQRGTSLTIQCQVDSQVTMMFWYRQQPGQSLTLIATANQGSEATYESGFVIDKFPISRPNLTFSTLTVSNMSPEDSSIYLCSVALGVYGYTFGSGTRLTVV.

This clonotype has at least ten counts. In nucleotides, the CDR3 is TGTGCCAGCAGTCTCCAAGGTGGCGGTCTCTTAACCTCTGGAAACACCATATATTTT. It encodes CASSLQGGGLLTSGNTIYF. The chain recombines TRBV12-3 or TRBV12-4 with TRBJ1-3, with D uncertain. This CDR3 has 19 residues. The ends were cut back, 5 bases at V and 0 bases at J, with 23 bases in the middle.

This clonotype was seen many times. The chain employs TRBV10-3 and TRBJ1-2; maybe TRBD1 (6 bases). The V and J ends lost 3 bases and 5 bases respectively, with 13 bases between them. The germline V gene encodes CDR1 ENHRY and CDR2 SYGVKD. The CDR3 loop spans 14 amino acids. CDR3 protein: CAISEGTLEYGYTF. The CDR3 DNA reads TGTGCCATCAGTGAAGGGACACTTGAGTATGGCTACACCTTC.